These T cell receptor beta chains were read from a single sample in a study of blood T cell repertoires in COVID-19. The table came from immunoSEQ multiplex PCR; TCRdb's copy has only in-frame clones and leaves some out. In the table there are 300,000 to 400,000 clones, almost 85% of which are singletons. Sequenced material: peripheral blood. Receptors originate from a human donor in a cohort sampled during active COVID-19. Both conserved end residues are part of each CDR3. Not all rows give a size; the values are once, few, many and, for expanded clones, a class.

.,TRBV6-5,CASSRGGVNYGYTF
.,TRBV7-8,CASRFLAVRSWGQETQYF
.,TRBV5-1,CASSFDPGQGFDYGYTF
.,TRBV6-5,CASTETGNQPQHF
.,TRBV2,CASRKRGTGGGEQYF
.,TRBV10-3,CAISESRGRRETQYF
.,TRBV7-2,CASSWNTGLAGGEQYF
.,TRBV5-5,CASSPRRFGDTQYF
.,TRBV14,CASSPSGGLISGNTIYF
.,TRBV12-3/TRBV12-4,CASTQSRGNGYTF
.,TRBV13,CASSSTGTGAYGYTF
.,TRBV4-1,CASSLGESANYGYTF
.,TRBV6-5,CASSYGPDYGYTF
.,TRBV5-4,CASSGRTGGNEQFF
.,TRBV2,CASKTQGAYTEAFF
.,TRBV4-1,CASSQVDRRAGEQYF
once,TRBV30,CAWSVLGRFEAFF
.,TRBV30,CASSGGTAKTGELFF
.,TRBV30,CAWSPDGLTQYF
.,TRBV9,CASSVGGQSAGELFF
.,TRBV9,CASSNQPAANEKLFF
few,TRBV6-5,CASSRPSGAIYEQYF
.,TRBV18,CASSPPGTATNQPQHF
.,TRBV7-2,CASSLEGSSYNEQFF
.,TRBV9,CASSEPEQGSTF
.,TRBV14,CASSQVYLSYNEQFF
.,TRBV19,CASSITSGAYEQYF
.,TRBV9,CASSVGDTEGQPQHF
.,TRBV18,CASSPPSGQKEAFF
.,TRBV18,CARGGQGRIYEQYF
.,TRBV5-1,CASSLSSGFGYEQYF
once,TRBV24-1,CATSDPTGPLAGTQYF
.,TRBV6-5,CASSYRGLVEAFF
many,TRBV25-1,CASQRGSTEAFF
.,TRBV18,CASSLSGTELGANYGYTF